The T cell receptor (beta chain) under discussion was sequenced for a study of T-cell reconstitution after alpha-beta-depleted transplantation in children. Study-wide results and caveats: T-cell counts and diversity at one year post-transplant came mainly from newly produced T cells.

In germline, CDR1 is SEHNR, CDR2 FQNEAQ (reference sequence). The CDR3 runs to 14 residues. The ends lost 5 bases at V and 3 bases at J; junction bases unmatched: 7. Unique molecular identifiers tagged the TCRbeta library. TCRdb re-called the PCR reads with MiXCR, one entry per CDR3 protein. The sample has around 200,000 distinct CDR3 sequences, around 9.9% seen once. This clonotype was detected many times. Antigen: not known. The chain combines TRBV7-9 with TRBJ2-7, with 7 positions matching TRBD2. This TCR came from a child less than two years old with acute myeloid leukemia, due to receive a stem cell transplant. The starting material was PBMCs, obtained before TCRalphabeta/CD19-depleted stem cell transplant. The CDR3 loop reads CASSLDGGGYEQYF. The DNA of the CDR3 is TGTGCCAGCAGCCTAGATGGGGGGGGCTACGAGCAGTACTTC.